Given below is one TCR beta chain in context. Clones were read by immunoSEQ multiplex PCR, and TCRdb kept only the in-frame ones, dropping some. The sample lists approximately 270,000 clones; around 86% were seen once. This sample was taken from a study of blood T cell repertoires in COVID-19. Per germline, CDR1 MNHEY and CDR2 SMNVEV (reference sequence). The CDR3 runs to 15 residues. Between the trimmed V and J ends, which lost 6 bases and 9 bases, there was a span of 20 bases. The sequenced sample consisted of peripheral blood. The rearrangement joins TRBV27 to TRBJ2-2; tentatively, D is TRBD1 (7 bases). This TCR came from a man in his forties with active or convalescent COVID-19. The CDR3 DNA reads TGTGCCAGCAGGTTCGGCGGAGGGGGCAGGAGGGAGCTGTTTTTT. This sequence encodes CASRFGGGGRRELFF.